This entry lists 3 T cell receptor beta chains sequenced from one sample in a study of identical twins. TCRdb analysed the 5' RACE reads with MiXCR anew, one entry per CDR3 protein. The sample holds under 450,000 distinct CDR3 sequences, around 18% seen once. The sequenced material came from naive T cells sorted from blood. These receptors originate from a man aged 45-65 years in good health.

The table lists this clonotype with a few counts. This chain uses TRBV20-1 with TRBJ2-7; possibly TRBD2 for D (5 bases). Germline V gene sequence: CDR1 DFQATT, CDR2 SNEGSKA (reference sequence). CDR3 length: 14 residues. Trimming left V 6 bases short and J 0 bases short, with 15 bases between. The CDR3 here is CSALGFGLSYEQYF. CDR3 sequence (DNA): TGCAGTGCCCTGGGGTTCGGACTCTCCTACGAGCAGTACTTC.

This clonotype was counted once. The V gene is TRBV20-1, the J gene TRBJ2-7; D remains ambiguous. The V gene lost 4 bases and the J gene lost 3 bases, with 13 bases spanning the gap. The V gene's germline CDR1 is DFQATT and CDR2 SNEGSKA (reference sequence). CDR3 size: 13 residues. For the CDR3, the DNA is TGCAGTGCTATGATGGTGCAGCGCTACGAGCAGTACTTC. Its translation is CSAMMVQRYEQYF.

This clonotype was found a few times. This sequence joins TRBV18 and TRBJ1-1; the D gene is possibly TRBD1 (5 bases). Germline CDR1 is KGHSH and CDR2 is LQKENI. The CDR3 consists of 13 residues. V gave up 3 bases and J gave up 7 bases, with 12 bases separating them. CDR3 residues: CASSPHRDGEAFF. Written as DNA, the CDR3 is TGTGCCAGCTCACCGCACCGGGACGGTGAAGCTTTCTTT.